The 17 T cell receptor beta chains in this list originate from one sample, sequenced in a study of cytomegalovirus exposure and HLA in healthy donors. Only in-frame clones appear in the TCRdb table, and some are missing; sequencing was by immunoSEQ multiplex PCR. The data hold some 120,000 clones, with approximately 81% observed a single time. The sequenced material came from PBMCs. The source is a woman aged 30 to 39 in good health and CMV-seronegative.

The chain carries TRBV25-1 and TRBJ2-7; 9 nucleotides line up with TRBD1. The CDR3 length is 13 residues. Germline V lookup: CDR1 MGHDK, CDR2 SYGVNS. V lost 7 bases to trimming and J lost 3 bases; unmatched junction nucleotides: 4. The CDR3: CASTGTGLYEQYF. Here the CDR3 DNA reads TGTGCCAGCACCGGGACAGGGCTCTACGAGCAGTACTTC.

The V gene is TRBV27, the J gene TRBJ1-2; TRBD1 agrees at 7 bases. The length of the CDR3 is 13 residues. Germline-derived CDR1 and CDR2 are MNHEY and SMNVEV (reference sequence). Unmatched junction bases numbered 4, after V lost 5 bases and J lost 4 bases. CDR3 bases: TGTGCCAGCAGTAGGGGACAGACCTATGGCTACACCTTC. As protein: CASSRGQTYGYTF.

This clone appeared a single time. The chain employs TRBV27 and TRBJ2-3; 7 positions agree with TRBD1. This CDR3 region has 15 residues. CDR1 MNHEY and CDR2 SMNVEV come from the germline V gene (reference sequence). With V trimmed by 6 bases and J by 2 bases, 8 bases remained unmatched. Written as DNA, the CDR3 is TGTGCCAGCAGCGACCGGGACAGAATCACAGATACGCAGTATTTT. Its protein product is CASSDRDRITDTQYF.

V gene TRBV27 combines with J gene TRBJ1-5; maybe TRBD1 (5 bases). Germline CDR1 MNHEY, CDR2 SMNVEV (reference sequence). With 5 bases removed from V and 0 bases from J, the gap between germline ends came to 8 bases. The CDR3 is 14 residues long. This chain's CDR3 is CASSPTDSNQPQHF. The DNA for the CDR3 is TGTGCCAGCAGTCCGACAGATAGCAATCAGCCCCAGCATTTT.

The chain links TRBV6-5 to TRBJ1-3; no definite D call. Trimming removed 6 bases from V and 0 bases from J, with 9 bases in between. The CDR3 spans 14 residues. Germline V lookup: CDR1 MNHEY, CDR2 SVGAGI. CDR3 in amino acids: CASSRSTSGNTIYF. The DNA of the CDR3 is TGTGCCAGCAGCCGGAGCACCTCTGGAAACACCATATATTTT.

V and J are TRBV4-3 and TRBJ2-1; 8 bases are shared with TRBD2. The CDR3 loop spans 17 amino acids. In germline, CDR1 is LGHNA, CDR2 YSLEER. The J segment lost 7 bases and the V segment lost 3 bases, leaving 14 bases of the junction unmatched. The CDR3 DNA is TGCGCCAGCAGCCAGTCCCAGAACGGGGGGGCCGGGAATGAGCAGTTCTTC. Translated: CASSQSQNGGAGNEQFF.

The J gene is TRBJ1-2, the V gene TRBV2, with TRBD1 matching over 11 bases. The germline gives CDR1 SNHLY, CDR2 FYNNEI. The trim removed 6 bases at V and 8 bases at J, leaving 11 bases unmatched. The CDR3 is 15 amino acids. CDR3 bases: TGTGCCAGCAGCTGGGGGACAGGGGGTGTACGAGGCTACACCTTC. It yields the protein CASSWGTGGVRGYTF.

This chain connects TRBV6-1 to TRBJ2-3; 10 bases are a match to TRBD2. CDR3 length equals 16 residues. After removal of 1 base from V and 2 bases from J, the junction contained 3 bases not matched to a gene. The germline gives CDR1 MNHNS, CDR2 SASEGT. For the CDR3, the DNA is TGTGCCAGCAGTGAAGGTAGCGGGGGGCCCACAGATACGCAGTATTTT. As protein: CASSEGSGGPTDTQYF.

The rearrangement joins TRBV6-5 to TRBJ1-1, with TRBD1 as a possible D gene (5 bases). Trimming cost V 6 bases and J 6 bases, with 14 bases left between them. There are 13 residues in the CDR3. Germline lookup yields CDR1 MNHEY and CDR2 SVGAGI. CDR3 nucleotides: TGTGCCAGCAGCCGGACGGCGGGGGCTGAAGCTTTCTTT. It specifies CASSRTAGAEAFF.

This clone occurred once. V and J are TRBV21-1 and TRBJ2-5; the DNA was not compared with TRBD2, the D call given in the table. TRBV21-1 has pseudogene status. The CDR3 loop spans 15 amino acids. The CDR3 loop reads CASSITTGAEETQYF. CDR3 DNA sequence: TGTGCCAGCAGCATAACAACGGGTGCGGAAGAGACCCAGTACTTC.

The chain couples TRBV10-1 to TRBJ2-1, with a weak D call TRBD2 (5 bases). There are 18 residues in the CDR3. The germline V and J ends were trimmed by 4 bases and 0 bases, with 19 bases remaining between them. CDR1 WNHNN and CDR2 SYGVQD come from the germline V gene (reference sequence). In DNA, the CDR3 is TGCGCCAGCAGTGCGAACCCCGGACTCCTCGGCTCCTACAATGAGCAGTTCTTC. Residues: CASSANPGLLGSYNEQFF.

J is TRBJ1-1 and V is TRBV29-1; D call uncertain. V dropped 7 bases and J dropped 4 bases, with 10 bases sitting between them. This CDR3 region has 11 residues. Germline lookup yields CDR1 SQVTM and CDR2 ANQGSEA. CDR3 DNA sequence: TGCAGCGACGCCGGGGTCACTGAAGCTTTCTTT. It codes for CSDAGVTEAFF.

The chain employs TRBV19 and TRBJ1-2, with D uncertain. V was pared by 6 bases and J by 8 bases, with 16 bases between. The germline V gene has CDR1 LNHDA and CDR2 SQIVND (reference sequence). The CDR3 has 13 amino acids. CDR3 in DNA: TGTGCCAGTAGGCCGAGCGGGGTGGCAGGCTACACCTTC. It specifies CASRPSGVAGYTF.

The V call is TRBV7-2, the J call TRBJ2-1; 8 nucleotides agree with TRBD2. Germline loops: CDR1 SGHTA, CDR2 FQGNSA. CDR3 length equals 15 residues. The V and J ends lost 3 bases and 8 bases, in that order; junction bases with no gene match: 9. This CDR3 is CASSFRLAIDYEQFF. The CDR3 coding sequence is TGTGCCAGCAGCTTTCGACTAGCGATTGATTATGAGCAGTTCTTC.

Details on this clone: Other DNA sequences of this sample code for an identical CDR3. The chain recombines TRBV7-2 with TRBJ2-3; D is perhaps TRBD2 (7 bases). V lost 2 bases and J 5 bases, leaving 8 bases between the germline ends. Germline V lookup: CDR1 SGHTA, CDR2 FQGNSA. The length of the CDR3 is 13 residues. The CDR3 here is CASSLRGGDTQYF. The DNA for the CDR3 is TGTGCCAGCAGCTTAAGGGGGGGAGATACGCAGTATTTT.

V and J are TRBV4-3 and TRBJ2-2, with 9 bases aligning to TRBD1. V dropped 6 bases and J dropped 5; count of bases not matched to a gene: 10. Germline CDR1 and CDR2: LGHNA and YSLEER. The CDR3 is 16 residues long. The CDR3: CASRRNRGRGTGELFF. The CDR3 nucleotides read TGCGCCAGCAGACGAAACAGGGGGCGCGGGACCGGGGAGCTGTTTTTT.

This chain links TRBV9 with TRBJ2-5, with 11 bases fitting TRBD2. Unmatched junction bases numbered 6, after V lost 0 bases and J lost 5 bases. The CDR3 is made up of 16 amino acids. The V gene's germline CDR1 is SGDLS and CDR2 YYNGEE. In nucleotides, the CDR3 is TGTGCCAGCAGCGTAGGGCTAGCGGGGGGTCGTGAGACCCAGTACTTC. Protein product: CASSVGLAGGRETQYF.